These 10 T cell receptor beta chains came from one sample sequenced in a study of neurological immune-mediated disorders. Each CDR3 protein gets one entry after TCRdb re-called the 5' RACE reads with MiXCR. Of 80,000 to 85,000 distinct CDR3 sequences listed, just over 2.5% are singletons. The sequencing input was PBMCs. The source is a woman in her twenties or thirties with multiple sclerosis.

This clonotype was seen ten or more times. The chain carries TRBV7-9 and TRBJ2-2; the D is unclear. Germline-derived CDR1 and CDR2 are SEHNR and FQNEAQ (reference sequence). Trimming stripped 3 bases from V and 0 bases from J, with 17 bases between. The CDR3 loop spans 18 amino acids. The CDR3 is CASSLVFQTNTNTGELFF. The CDR3 DNA sequence: TGTGCCAGCAGCTTGGTTTTCCAGACAAATACGAACACCGGGGAGCTGTTTTTT.

There are many counts of this clonotype. This chain links TRBV6-2 or TRBV6-3 with TRBJ1-5; no firm D call. The CDR3 contains 14 residues. Between the trimmed V and J ends, which lost 6 bases and 5 bases, there was a span of 14 bases. From germline, CDR1 is MNHEY and CDR2 SVGEGT. The CDR3 DNA follows: TGTGCCAGCAGCTCCGACTTCGGGCATCAGCCCCAGCATTTT. This codes for CASSSDFGHQPQHF.

This clonotype came up many times. The V gene is TRBV3-1, the J gene TRBJ2-5; D is possibly TRBD2 (5 bases). Trimming pared 3 bases from V and 0 bases from J, leaving 17 bases between. The CDR3 consists of 17 residues. CDR1 LGHDT and CDR2 YNNKEL come from the germline V gene (reference sequence). CDR3 sequence: CASSQADGLRNQETQYF. The CDR3 DNA reads TGTGCCAGCAGCCAGGCCGATGGACTCCGCAACCAAGAGACCCAGTACTTC.

In this sample, this clonotype turned up many times. V and J are TRBV20-1 and TRBJ2-1, with D uncertain. V was trimmed by 0 bases and J by 8 bases, leaving 17 bases between them. There are 15 residues in the CDR3. The germline CDR1 and CDR2 sequences are DFQATT and SNEGSKA (reference sequence). CDR3 coding DNA: TGCAGTGCTAGAGATCCGACGGGTGCGGCCGATGAGCAGTTCTTC. Translation: CSARDPTGAADEQFF.

In its sample, this clonotype was seen many times. V gene TRBV9 combines with J gene TRBJ2-7; TRBD1 is a possible D gene (6 bases). This CDR3 is built from 15 residues. Per germline, CDR1 SGDLS and CDR2 YYNGEE. Trimming took 0 bases from V and 0 from J, leaving 10 bases between them. As DNA, the CDR3 is TGTGCCAGCAGCGTAGAGGTAGGGGGCTCCTACGAGCAGTACTTC. Encoded protein: CASSVEVGGSYEQYF.

This clonotype was observed a handful of times. This clone may be a read error of a much larger clone one base away. The chain recombines TRBV28 with TRBJ2-5; 7 bases map to TRBD1. This CDR3 region has 14 residues. Germline assignment: CDR1 MDHEN and CDR2 SYDVKM. The CDR3 nucleotides are TGTGCCAGCAGTTTAAGGACAGGTCAAGCGACCCAGTACTTC. Its translation: CASSLRTGQATQYF.

This clonotype has at least ten counts. This chain uses TRBV7-3 with TRBJ2-2, with D perhaps assigned TRBD1 or TRBD2 (6 bases each). The CDR3 is 16 residues long. V lost 0 bases and J lost 6, with 14 bases in between. Per the germline V gene, CDR1 is SGHTA and CDR2 is FQGTGA. The CDR3 loop reads CASSLTRAEGAGELFF. In DNA form, the CDR3 reads TGTGCCAGCAGCTTAACACGAGCGGAGGGGGCCGGGGAGCTGTTTTTT.

Many counts were recorded for this clonotype. The V gene is TRBV5-1, the J gene TRBJ1-1; 10 bases line up with TRBD1. The CDR3 length is 15 residues. From germline, CDR1 is SGHRS and CDR2 YFSETQ. The V and J ends lost 4 bases and 0 bases, in that order; junction bases with no gene match: 3. In nucleotides, the CDR3 is TGCGCCAGCAGCAAGGACAGGGGGGTGAACACTGAAGCTTTCTTT. It specifies CASSKDRGVNTEAFF.

This clonotype was seen many times. The gene calls are TRBV7-8 and TRBJ2-2; no firm D call. V gave up 1 base and J gave up 6 bases, with 3 bases separating them. This CDR3 has 12 residues. From germline, CDR1 is SGHVS and CDR2 FQNEAQ. The CDR3 region is CASSLVPGELFF. CDR3 DNA: TGTGCCAGCAGCTTAGTTCCCGGGGAGCTGTTTTTT.

This clonotype came up many times. V and J are TRBV5-1 and TRBJ1-1; D unclear. The CDR3 extends over 16 amino acids. The germline CDR1 and CDR2 sequences are SGHRS and YFSETQ. V dropped 4 bases and J dropped 0 bases, with 16 bases sitting between them. CDR3 coding DNA: TGCGCCAGCAGCCTTACACGGTTGGGGTTGAACACTGAAGCTTTCTTT. This encodes CASSLTRLGLNTEAFF.